What follows are 30 T cell receptor beta chains derived from one specimen sequenced in a study of blood T cell repertoires in COVID-19. Measured with immunoSEQ multiplex PCR; TCRdb has only the in-frame clones, and not every one. The table records 150,000 to 250,000 clones, around 94% of them present only once. Sequencing used peripheral blood. The source of these receptors is a man younger than 45 with COVID-19, enrolled during active disease.

The V gene is TRBV19, the J gene TRBJ1-2, with 9 bases that match TRBD1. J was trimmed by 6 bases and V by 6 bases; bases with no gene match: 11. CDR1 is LNHDA and CDR2 is SQIVND in the germline V gene (reference sequence). This CDR3 region has 15 residues. The CDR3 nucleotides are TGTGCCAGTAGCGAGTACCAACAGGGGGCCCATGGCTACACCTTC. It translates to CASSEYQQGAHGYTF.

For the CDR3, the DNA is TGTGCCAGCGGTAGTAGGGGGCGCTACACCTTC. Translation gives CASGSRGRYTF. The chain has TRBV11-2 and TRBJ1-2, with 7 bases fitting TRBD1. The CDR3 has 11 amino acids. Trimming at V came to 8 bases and at J to 9 bases, leaving 6 bases not matched to a gene. CDR1 and CDR2 (germline): SGHAT, FQNNGV.

This chain connects TRBV10-2 to TRBJ1-5; no clear D. This CDR3 is 14 amino acids long. Germline CDR1 WSHSY, CDR2 SAAADI. V was trimmed by 0 bases and J by 7 bases, leaving 10 bases between them. The DNA of the CDR3 is TGCGCCAGCAGTGAGTCTTTCGGGGTGCAGCCCCAGCATTTT. Its translation: CASSESFGVQPQHF.

This rearrangement joins TRBV5-1 to TRBJ1-1, with 8 positions matching TRBD1. This CDR3 contains 16 residues. The ends lost 4 bases at V and 2 bases at J; junction bases unmatched: 10. The V gene's germline CDR1 is SGHRS and CDR2 YFSETQ. CDR3 amino acids: CASSPGQGLQNTEAFF. The CDR3 DNA reads TGCGCCAGCAGCCCTGGACAGGGACTCCAAAACACTGAAGCTTTCTTT.

The chain joins TRBV5-3 to TRBJ1-3; D not certain. TRBV5-3 is marked as an open reading frame, function uncertain. Trimming left V 8 bases short and J 2 bases short, with 17 bases between. This CDR3 comprises 15 residues. The CDR3: CASPQRHRAGNTIYF. The CDR3 DNA sequence: TGTGCCAGCCCCCAACGGCACCGGGCTGGAAACACCATATATTTT.

V is TRBV5-1 and J is TRBJ2-3; 9 nucleotides match TRBD1. Looked up from germline, CDR1 is SGHRS and CDR2 is YFSETQ. This CDR3 region has 14 residues. V was clipped by 4 bases and J by 5 bases; unmatched bases: 5. CDR3 sequence: CASSPGQGGDTQYF. CDR3 coding DNA: TGCGCCAGCAGCCCGGGACAGGGAGGAGATACGCAGTATTTT.

The chain recombines TRBV19 with TRBJ1-5; weak D call: TRBD1 (6 bases). V was trimmed by 2 bases and J by 5 bases, leaving 13 bases between them. The CDR3 runs 15 residues. Germline lookup yields CDR1 LNHDA and CDR2 SQIVND (reference sequence). In DNA form, the CDR3 reads TGTGCCAGTAGTATAATGGTGAGGGGGTATCAGCCCCAGCATTTT. Translation gives CASSIMVRGYQPQHF.

V gene TRBV4-1 combines with J gene TRBJ2-5; TRBD2 agrees at 7 bases. The CDR3 has 15 amino acids. V dropped 3 bases and J dropped 2; count of bases not matched to a gene: 6. From germline, CDR1 is MGHRA and CDR2 YSYEKL. The CDR3 spells CASSHTGGRQETQYF. CDR3 bases: TGCGCCAGCAGCCACACGGGGGGTCGGCAAGAGACCCAGTACTTC.

The chain uses TRBV7-9 and TRBJ1-2; 7 bases match TRBD1. Germline V gene data show CDR1 as SEHNR and CDR2 as FQNEAQ (reference sequence). CDR3 length equals 17 residues. J lost 4 bases, V lost 7 bases, and 18 bases had no gene match. This chain's CDR3 is CASTTPGTGRGSYGYTF. CDR3 nucleotides: TGTGCCAGCACCACTCCAGGAACCGGCAGGGGGTCCTATGGCTACACCTTC.

The gene calls are TRBV5-4 and TRBJ1-2; 8 nucleotides line up with TRBD1. Unmatched junction bases numbered 11, after V lost 4 bases and J lost 6 bases. Germline CDR1 reads SGHNT; CDR2 reads YYREEE (reference sequence). The CDR3 contains 15 residues. The DNA for the CDR3 is TGTGCCAGCAGCCCGCCTCCCGGGACAGGCAATGGCTACACCTTC. Encoded protein: CASSPPPGTGNGYTF.

V and J are TRBV29-1 and TRBJ1-1; D remains unclear. Trimming removed 4 bases at V and 4 bases at J, with 7 bases between. This CDR3 comprises 11 residues. Germline-derived CDR1 and CDR2 are SQVTM and ANQGSEA. The CDR3, as DNA: TGCAGCGTTGCGCAGGTCACTGAAGCTTTCTTT. Translation gives CSVAQVTEAFF.

V usage is TRBV4-1 and J usage is TRBJ2-2; 7 bases match TRBD1. Germline V lookup: CDR1 MGHRA, CDR2 YSYEKL. This CDR3 contains 19 residues. The V and J ends lost 0 bases and 6 bases, in that order; junction bases with no gene match: 16. This chain's CDR3 is CASSQDLLSQKQGPGELFF. The CDR3 DNA sequence: TGCGCCAGCAGCCAAGATCTCCTTTCACAGAAACAGGGGCCCGGGGAGCTGTTTTTT.

The rearrangement uses TRBV4-2 and TRBJ1-5; D remains ambiguous. The CDR3 totals 15 residues. Germline loops: CDR1 LGHNA, CDR2 YNFKEQ. V was pared by 1 base and J by 0 bases, with 7 bases between. CDR3 DNA sequence: TGTGCCAGCAGCCAAGCCCGAGGTAGCAATCAGCCCCAGCATTTT. Protein product: CASSQARGSNQPQHF.

This chain joins TRBV6-5 and TRBJ1-2; D is undetermined. In germline, CDR1 is MNHEY, CDR2 SVGAGI. Trimming removed 8 bases at V and 5 bases at J, with 9 bases between. This CDR3 has 11 residues. CDR3 coding DNA: TGTGCCAGCTTCACGGGGTATGGCTACACCTTC. Translated: CASFTGYGYTF.

The chain joins TRBV5-1 to TRBJ2-1; 13 bases match TRBD2. The V and J ends lost 0 bases and 5 bases, in that order; junction bases with no gene match: 5. Germline V gene sequence: CDR1 SGHRS, CDR2 YFSETQ. The CDR3 runs to 17 residues. CDR3 region: CASSLARTSGGDNEQFF. The CDR3 DNA sequence: TGCGCCAGCAGCTTGGCTCGGACTAGCGGGGGTGACAATGAGCAGTTCTTC.

The V call is TRBV2, the J call TRBJ2-2; perhaps TRBD2 as D (5 bases). The germline V and J ends were trimmed by 5 bases and 2 bases, with 15 bases remaining between them. The CDR3 totals 16 residues. Germline CDR1 and CDR2: SNHLY and FYNNEI. The CDR3: CASSRLTLANTGELFF. The CDR3 bases are TGTGCCAGCAGTCGTCTAACCCTAGCTAACACCGGGGAGCTGTTTTTT.

V is TRBV10-2 and J is TRBJ1-1; 7 bases are shared with TRBD1. CDR1 and CDR2 from the germline V gene are WSHSY and SAAADI. V was clipped by 0 bases and J by 5 bases; unmatched bases: 3. This CDR3 is built from 14 residues. CDR3 DNA sequence: TGCGCCAGCAGTGAGTCAGGGGGCAGGACTGAAGCTTTCTTT. Amino acid sequence: CASSESGGRTEAFF.

V gene TRBV6-1 combines with J gene TRBJ1-5; TRBD1 might be the D (5 bases). Germline V gene sequence: CDR1 MNHNS, CDR2 SASEGT. CDR3 length: 13 amino acids. V lost 3 bases and J lost 7, with 10 bases in between. The CDR3 reads CASSDGQGQPQHF. The CDR3 nucleotides read TGTGCCAGCAGTGATGGGCAGGGACAGCCCCAGCATTTT.

This sequence joins TRBV2 and TRBJ2-5; 8 bases are shared with TRBD1. Germline V gives CDR1 SNHLY, CDR2 FYNNEI. There are 15 residues in the CDR3. V gave up 6 bases and J gave up 4 bases; unmatched junction bases: 10. The CDR3 coding sequence is TGTGCCAGCAGCGCCAGCCTACAGGGGGTAGAGACCCAGTACTTC. The encoded protein is CASSASLQGVETQYF.

This rearrangement joins TRBV7-9 to TRBJ1-5; D remains unclear. Trimming left V 2 bases short and J 7 bases short, with 6 bases between. Germline V gene lookup returns CDR1 SEHNR and CDR2 FQNEAQ (reference sequence). The CDR3 loop spans 12 amino acids. The CDR3 DNA follows: TGTGCCAGCAGCTTACTGCAGCAGCCCCAGCATTTT. Protein product: CASSLLQQPQHF.

The V and J genes are TRBV2 and TRBJ2-7, with TRBD1 matching over 8 bases. There are 13 residues in the CDR3. V lost 5 bases to trimming and J lost 2 bases; unmatched junction nucleotides: 2. Germline CDR1 reads SNHLY; CDR2 reads FYNNEI. CDR3 in DNA: TGTGCCAGCAGTCTACAGGGGGCCTACGAGCAGTACTTC. Translated, it gives CASSLQGAYEQYF.

This chain connects TRBV7-3 to TRBJ1-2; 7 nucleotides match TRBD1. After removal of 6 bases from V and 7 bases from J, the junction contained 8 bases not matched to a gene. This CDR3 is 13 amino acids long. Germline loops: CDR1 SGHTA, CDR2 FQGTGA. The CDR3 here is CASRRDSGGGYTF. The CDR3 bases are TGTGCCAGCAGGAGGGACAGTGGCGGTGGCTACACCTTC.

The rearrangement links TRBV24-1 to TRBJ1-1; no clear D. V was cut by 3 bases and J by 4 bases, with 8 bases left in between. Germline loops: CDR1 KGHDR, CDR2 SFDVKD. This CDR3 contains 13 residues. This CDR3 is CATSDAHGTEAFF. The CDR3, as DNA: TGTGCCACCAGTGATGCCCACGGCACTGAAGCTTTCTTT.

The chain joins TRBV7-2 to TRBJ2-1; perhaps TRBD1 as D (5 bases). CDR1 and CDR2 (germline): SGHTA, FQGNSA. The CDR3 totals 15 residues. The V end was cut by 5 bases, the J end by 4 bases, with 15 bases between. This chain's CDR3 is CASSVDSRTYNEQFF. The CDR3 DNA sequence: TGTGCCAGCAGCGTCGACTCGCGGACATACAATGAGCAGTTCTTC.

The CDR3 sequence: CASSQGWGNQPQHF. The DNA of the CDR3 is TGTGCCAGCAGTCAGGGGTGGGGCAATCAGCCCCAGCATTTT. The chain is built from TRBV6-6 and TRBJ1-5, with a possible D match to TRBD1 (6 bases). Trimming removed 5 bases at V and 2 bases at J, with 10 bases between. The CDR3 has 14 residues. Germline lookup yields CDR1 MNHNY and CDR2 SVGAGI (reference sequence).

This chain links TRBV12-5 with TRBJ2-3, with TRBD2 identical over 9 bases. V shed 1 base, J shed 6 bases, and the junction held 2 bases outside the gene matches. The CDR3 extends over 14 amino acids. Germline values: CDR1 LGHNT, CDR2 FRNRAP. CDR3 sequence reads: CASGLALAGDTQYF. Written as DNA, the CDR3 is TGTGCTAGTGGTTTGGCGCTAGCGGGGGATACGCAGTATTTT.

V usage is TRBV24-1 and J usage is TRBJ2-3; 10 bases are shared with TRBD1. V trimming: 3 bases; J trimming: 4 bases; junction bases outside the gene matches: 9. This CDR3 spans 17 amino acids. Germline values: CDR1 KGHDR, CDR2 SFDVKD. CDR3 nucleotide sequence: TGTGCCACCAGTGATCCATCCGGGACAGGGGTCCCAGATACGCAGTATTTT. This gives the protein CATSDPSGTGVPDTQYF.

The J gene is TRBJ1-1, the V gene TRBV7-9; D gene unclear. The length of the CDR3 is 17 residues. V lost 1 base and J 0 bases, leaving 15 bases between the germline ends. Germline-derived CDR1 and CDR2 are SEHNR and FQNEAQ (reference sequence). The CDR3 sequence is CASSLGRTPGLNTEAFF. The CDR3, as DNA: TGTGCCAGCAGCTTAGGGAGGACCCCTGGGCTGAACACTGAAGCTTTCTTT.

V usage is TRBV18 and J usage is TRBJ1-3, with D perhaps TRBD1 (6 bases). The ends were cut back, 3 bases at V and 3 bases at J, with 15 bases in the middle. This CDR3 contains 16 residues. From germline, CDR1 is KGHSH and CDR2 LQKENI. The CDR3 spells CASSPLLDSLGNTIYF. Written as DNA, the CDR3 is TGTGCCAGCTCACCCCTCTTGGACAGTCTTGGAAACACCATATATTTT. Looking up the rest from reference TRBV18 and TRBJ1-3 gives the full variable domain: NAGVMQNPRHLVRRRGQEARLRCSPMKGHSHVYWYRQLPEEGLKFMVYLQKENIIDESGMPKERFSAEFPKEGPSILRIQQVVRGDSAAYFCASSPLLDSLGNTIYFGEGSWLTVV.

The chain joins TRBV4-1 to TRBJ1-5, with D possibly TRBD1 on 6 matching bases. This CDR3 is 17 amino acids long. Germline lookup yields CDR1 MGHRA and CDR2 YSYEKL. Trimming left V 6 bases short and J 0 bases short, with 18 bases between. CDR3 amino acids: CASREEIQGDSNQPQHF. Written as DNA, the CDR3 is TGCGCCAGCAGGGAGGAAATACAGGGTGATAGCAATCAGCCCCAGCATTTT.